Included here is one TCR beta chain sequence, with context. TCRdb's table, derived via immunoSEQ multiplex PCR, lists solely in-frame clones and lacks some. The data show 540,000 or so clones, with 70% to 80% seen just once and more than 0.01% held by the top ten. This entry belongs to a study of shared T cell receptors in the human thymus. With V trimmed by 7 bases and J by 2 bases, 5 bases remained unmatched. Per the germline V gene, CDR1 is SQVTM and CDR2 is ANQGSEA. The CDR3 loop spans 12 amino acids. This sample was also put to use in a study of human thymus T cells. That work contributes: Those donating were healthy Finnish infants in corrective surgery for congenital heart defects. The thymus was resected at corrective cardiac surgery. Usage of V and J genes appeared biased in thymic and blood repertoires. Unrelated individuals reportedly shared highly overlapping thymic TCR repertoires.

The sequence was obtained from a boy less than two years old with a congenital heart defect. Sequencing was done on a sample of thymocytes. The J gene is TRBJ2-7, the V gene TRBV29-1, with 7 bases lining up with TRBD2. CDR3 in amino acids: CSGRDYAYEQYF. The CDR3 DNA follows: TGCAGCGGGCGGGACTACGCCTACGAGCAGTACTTC.